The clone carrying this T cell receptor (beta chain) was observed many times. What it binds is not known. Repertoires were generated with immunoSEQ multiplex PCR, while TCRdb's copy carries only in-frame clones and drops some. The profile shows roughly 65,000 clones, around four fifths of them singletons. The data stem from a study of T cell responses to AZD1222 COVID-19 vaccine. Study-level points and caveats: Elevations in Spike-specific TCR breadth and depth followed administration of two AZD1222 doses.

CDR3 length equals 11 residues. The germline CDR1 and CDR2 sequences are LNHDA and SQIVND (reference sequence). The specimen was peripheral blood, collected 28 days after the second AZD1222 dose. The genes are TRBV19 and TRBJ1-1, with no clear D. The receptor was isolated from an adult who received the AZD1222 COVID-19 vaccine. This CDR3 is CATRMNTEAFF. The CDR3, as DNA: TGTGCGACGCGGATGAACACTGAAGCTTTCTTT.